The 5 T cell receptor beta chains in this list originate from one sample, sequenced in a study of regulatory dendritic cells for organ transplantation. Sorted T cells were CFSE-labeled and cultured 5 days with allogeneic regulatory or mature dendritic cells at 1:10. Their target antigens are unknown. Sequencing used immunoSEQ multiplex PCR; TCRdb keeps in-frame clones, though not all of them. The sample carries roughly 12,000 clones, 74% recorded once. The material sequenced was naive CD4+ T cells from blood cultured with regulatory dendritic cells. Specified subset: CD45RA+ naive T cells. The receptors originated from a human donor in good health.

V and J are TRBV21-1 and TRBJ2-3; the table's D call, TRBD2, has no DNA check behind it. TRBV21-1 constitutes a pseudogene. CDR3 length: 14 residues. The CDR3 DNA reads as TGTGCCGGTTCCGGGACGGCGGGGACAGATACGCAGTATTTT. Translation gives CAGSGTAGTDTQYF.

The rearrangement uses TRBV11-2 and TRBJ2-5; 9 nucleotides agree with TRBD1. Germline CDR1 is SGHAT and CDR2 is FQNNGV. V lost 3 bases, J lost 5 bases, and 4 bases stayed unmatched. The CDR3 consists of 14 residues. CDR3 sequence: CASSFRDRDETQYF. The CDR3 region has the DNA TGTGCCAGCAGCTTCCGGGACAGGGATGAGACCCAGTACTTC.

In nucleotides, the CDR3 is TGTGCCATCAGGGGACAGGTAGACAGAGAAGAAAAACTGTTTTTT. It is translated as CAIRGQVDREEKLFF. The chain combines TRBV10-3 with TRBJ1-4, with 8 bases fitting TRBD1. J gave up 8 bases and V 6 bases, and 11 bases lay outside the gene matches. The CDR3 length is 15 residues. In germline, CDR1 is ENHRY, CDR2 SYGVKD.

This clone was seen a few times. V and J are TRBV11-2 and TRBJ1-1, with D perhaps matching TRBD1 (5 bases). The V end was cut by 7 bases, the J end by 4 bases, with 19 bases between. Per the germline V gene, CDR1 is SGHAT and CDR2 is FQNNGV. This CDR3 comprises 15 residues. Here the CDR3 reads CASTTGRERGTEAFF. DNA of the CDR3: TGTGCCAGCACGACGGGGAGGGAAAGGGGCACTGAAGCTTTCTTT.

The V call is TRBV5-1, the J call TRBJ2-3; 12 positions agree with TRBD2. V was clipped by 2 bases and J by 6 bases; unmatched bases: 7. This CDR3 contains 16 residues. The germline V gene encodes CDR1 SGHRS and CDR2 YFSETQ. The CDR3 region is CASSFATSGGYDTQYF. The CDR3 DNA reads TGCGCCAGCAGCTTCGCGACTAGCGGGGGCTACGATACGCAGTATTTT.